These 28 T cell receptor beta chains originate from one sample sequenced in a study of monozygotic twins with inflammatory bowel disease. TCRdb reworked the 5' RACE reads into one entry per CDR3 protein, no DNA. The sample includes around 450,000 distinct CDR3 sequences. The sample consisted of blood. The receptors were gathered from a human donor with ulcerative colitis or Crohn's disease, or a healthy co-twin of an affected twin (not recorded which).

This chain connects TRBV7-2 to TRBJ2-2; with no DNA, the TCRdb D assignment of TRBD1 cannot be verified. Germline assignment: CDR1 SGHTA and CDR2 FQGNSA. The CDR3 runs 16 residues. The CDR3 sequence: CASSRTGSLNTGELFF.

This chain uses TRBV27 with TRBJ2-3; TCRdb's D call of TRBD2 is untestable without DNA. There are 15 residues in the CDR3. Germline loops: CDR1 MNHEY, CDR2 SMNVEV (reference sequence). This chain's CDR3 is CASSLRRGGTDTQYF.

The gene calls are TRBV28 and TRBJ2-7; TCRdb names TRBD1, which stays unverified in the absence of DNA. CDR1 is MDHEN, CDR2 SYDVKM, per germline. The CDR3 spans 14 residues. The CDR3: CASSLSVTGYEQYF. The variable domain in full, completed from reference TRBV28 and TRBJ2-7, reads DVKVTQSSRYLVKRTGEKVFLECVQDMDHENMFWYRQDPGLGLRLIYFSYDVKMKEKGDIPEGYSVSREKKERFSLILESASTNQTSMYLCASSLSVTGYEQYFGPGTRLTVT.

The chain carries TRBV5-1 and TRBJ2-7. The CDR3 runs to 14 residues. Germline V gene lookup returns CDR1 SGHRS and CDR2 YFSETQ. The CDR3: CASSREVGSYEQYF.

The CDR3 loop reads CASSLPRTEAFF. The V and J genes are TRBV7-9 and TRBJ1-1. This CDR3 has 12 amino acids. Germline V gene sequence: CDR1 SEHNR, CDR2 FQNEAQ (reference sequence).

The J gene is TRBJ2-3, the V gene TRBV2; TCRdb's assignment of TRBD1 cannot be checked, as there is no DNA. The CDR3 length is 15 residues. CDR1 is SNHLY, CDR2 FYNNEI, per germline. The CDR3 here is CASSEWGLSTDTQYF. The full variable domain, in which reference TRBV2 and TRBJ2-3 provide the parts outside the CDR3, is EPEVTQTPSHQVTQMGQEVILRCVPISNHLYFYWYRQILGQKVEFLVSFYNNEISEKSEIFDDQFSVERPDGSNFTLKIRSTKLEDSAMYFCASSEWGLSTDTQYFGPGTRLTVL.

V gene TRBV20-1 combines with J gene TRBJ1-1. Germline loops: CDR1 DFQATT, CDR2 SNEGSKA (reference sequence). This CDR3 region has 14 residues. The CDR3 here is CSAREQGSSTEAFF.

The V and J genes are TRBV7-2 and TRBJ2-1; TCRdb selects TRBD2, and the lack of DNA leaves this call unchecked. CDR3 length: 14 residues. The germline CDR1 and CDR2 sequences are SGHTA and FQGNSA. The chain's CDR3 is CASSLEGRRQEQFF. The whole variable domain, filled in from reference TRBV7-2 and TRBJ2-1, reads GAGVSQSPSNKVTEKGKDVELRCDPISGHTALYWYRQSLGQGLEFLIYFQGNSAPDKSGLPSDRFSAERTGGSVSTLTIQRTQQEDSAVYLCASSLEGRRQEQFFGPGTRLTVL.

V is TRBV27 and J is TRBJ2-1; TCRdb calls TRBD2, which cannot be checked without DNA. The length of the CDR3 is 13 residues. CDR1 and CDR2 (germline): MNHEY, SMNVEV (reference sequence). The CDR3 here is CASGIGAVNEQFF.

J is TRBJ2-3 and V is TRBV7-9; no DNA is available, so the TRBD2 call from TCRdb remains unchecked. Germline V lookup: CDR1 SEHNR, CDR2 FQNEAQ (reference sequence). The CDR3 runs to 14 residues. The chain's CDR3 is CASSLERLTDTQYF.

The CDR3 protein is CASSYGGTEAFF. The genes are TRBV6-5 and TRBJ1-1; the D gene TCRdb calls, TRBD1, cannot be checked with no DNA. The CDR3 spans 12 residues. Germline CDR1 is MNHEY and CDR2 is SVGAGI.

The chain carries TRBV5-4 and TRBJ2-2. Germline loops: CDR1 SGHNT, CDR2 YYREEE (reference sequence). The CDR3 runs 15 residues. CDR3 amino acids: CASSSYNKDTGELFF.

The rearrangement links TRBV20-1 to TRBJ1-5. The CDR3 runs to 12 residues. Germline CDR1 DFQATT, CDR2 SNEGSKA (reference sequence). The CDR3 region is CSVMAGNQPQHF.

V gene TRBV10-3 combines with J gene TRBJ2-1; TCRdb's D gene call, TRBD2, goes unchecked for lack of DNA. The CDR3 extends over 13 amino acids. Germline V gives CDR1 ENHRY, CDR2 SYGVKD. The CDR3 loop is CAIGTSLDNEQFF.

The V and J genes are TRBV6-1 and TRBJ2-3. The CDR3 covers 16 residues. Germline values: CDR1 MNHNS, CDR2 SASEGT. This CDR3 is CASNLRKEGSTDTQYF.

The genes are TRBV6-5 and TRBJ2-7; TCRdb's D call, TRBD2, is unchecked because there is no DNA. Germline loops: CDR1 MNHEY, CDR2 SVGAGI. The CDR3 length is 16 residues. CDR3: CASSYSASGGSYEQYF.

This chain connects TRBV19 to TRBJ2-1; TCRdb proposes TRBD2, but this gene call is untestable without DNA. The germline CDR1 and CDR2 sequences are LNHDA and SQIVND (reference sequence). This CDR3 contains 15 residues. The CDR3 here is CASNPQLAGGHEQFF.

The genes are TRBV29-1 and TRBJ1-1. CDR1 is SQVTM, CDR2 ANQGSEA, per germline. This CDR3 region has 11 residues. CDR3 sequence: CSVNPRTEAFF.

The V and J genes are TRBV9 and TRBJ2-3. Germline V lookup: CDR1 SGDLS, CDR2 YYNGEE. The CDR3 has 13 amino acids. Here the CDR3 reads CASSPQAADTQYF.

The CDR3 spells CASRERQEGSPLHF. This rearrangement joins TRBV6-1 to TRBJ1-6; the D call from TCRdb, TRBD1, cannot be confirmed without DNA. Germline assignment: CDR1 MNHNS and CDR2 SASEGT. The CDR3 contains 14 residues.

The V and J genes are TRBV5-1 and TRBJ2-7; the D call from TCRdb, TRBD2, cannot be confirmed without DNA. Per the germline V gene, CDR1 is SGHRS and CDR2 is YFSETQ. This CDR3 has 14 residues. The CDR3 reads CASSFGPDSYEQYF.

This sequence joins TRBV12-3 or TRBV12-4 and TRBJ1-2; TCRdb reports TRBD1, a call that lacks DNA to check it against. The CDR3 is 14 amino acids. This CDR3 is CASFRGAANYGYTF.

The chain recombines TRBV5-1 with TRBJ1-2; TCRdb picks TRBD1, but there is no DNA to check that call. The CDR3 is 16 amino acids. CDR1 SGHRS and CDR2 YFSETQ come from the germline V gene. The CDR3 sequence: CASSVLGGTPNYGYTF.

The V and J genes are TRBV19 and TRBJ2-1; TCRdb names TRBD2, which stays unverified in the absence of DNA. Germline CDR1 is LNHDA and CDR2 is SQIVND (reference sequence). There are 16 residues in the CDR3. The chain's CDR3 is CASSIGRTSGNNEQFF.

The V and J genes are TRBV10-3 and TRBJ1-4; without DNA, the TCRdb call of TRBD1 cannot be checked. The CDR3 covers 12 residues. Germline loops: CDR1 ENHRY, CDR2 SYGVKD. The CDR3 sequence is CARPGRNEKLFF.

The chain is built from TRBV3-1 and TRBJ1-2. The length of the CDR3 is 15 residues. CDR1 and CDR2 from the germline V gene are LGHDT and YNNKEL (reference sequence). The CDR3 protein is CASSQDRLGPYGYTF.

The chain has TRBV5-1 and TRBJ2-7; TCRdb calls TRBD1, which cannot be checked without DNA. In germline, CDR1 is SGHRS, CDR2 YFSETQ. The CDR3 loop spans 15 amino acids. The CDR3 loop is CASTDPGQGRYEQYF. Combining the CDR3 with reference TRBV5-1 and TRBJ2-7 gives the whole variable domain KAGVTQTPRYLIKTRGQQVTLSCSPISGHRSVSWYQQTPGQGLQFLFEYFSETQRNKGNFPGRFSGRQFSNSRSEMNVSTLELGDSALYLCASTDPGQGRYEQYFGPGTRLTVT.

The V gene is TRBV28, the J gene TRBJ2-7; absent DNA, TCRdb's TRBD2 call cannot be checked. CDR1 and CDR2 (germline): MDHEN, SYDVKM. The CDR3 runs to 15 residues. The CDR3 loop reads CASSLAGLNSYEQYF.